The 22 T cell receptor beta chains listed next were all sequenced from one sample in a study of early T cells in non-severe SARS-CoV-2 infection. MiXCR, applied by TCRdb to the 5' RACE reads, yields one record per CDR3 protein. The top ten hold under 6% of the sample, which has 25,000 to 35,000 distinct CDR3 sequences, about 4.5% seen once. The material sequenced was whole blood, taken at baseline. Receptor source: an adult who was a healthcare worker with PCR-confirmed SARS-CoV-2 infection or an uninfected control (not recorded which).

This clonotype was seen repeatedly, ten times or more. The chain combines TRBV24-1 with TRBJ1-5; D is unclear. CDR1 KGHDR and CDR2 SFDVKD come from the germline V gene. The CDR3 totals 14 residues. V lost 6 bases to trimming and J lost 2 bases, with 10 bases between them. CDR3 amino acids: CATSSEGGNQPQHF. CDR3 in DNA: TGTGCCACCAGTTCAGAGGGAGGCAATCAGCCCCAGCATTTT.

This clonotype appeared many times. V usage is TRBV20-1 and J usage is TRBJ1-6; the D gene is possibly TRBD1 (5 bases). The CDR3 length is 13 residues. Germline V gene sequence: CDR1 DFQATT, CDR2 SNEGSKA (reference sequence). Trimming cost V 7 bases and J 7 bases, with 14 bases left between them. Here the CDR3 DNA reads TGCAGTGGCGCGGACACGGCCAATTCACCCCTCCACTTT. As protein: CSGADTANSPLHF.

The sample holds many counts of this clonotype. The genes are TRBV6-5 and TRBJ1-1, with D possibly being TRBD1 (6 bases). V was shortened by 2 bases and J by 5 bases, with 9 bases between the two germline ends. The CDR3 has 13 amino acids. CDR1 MNHEY and CDR2 SVGAGI come from the germline V gene. The CDR3 reads CASSYGRGTEAFF. The CDR3 coding sequence is TGTGCCAGCAGTTACGGCAGGGGAACTGAAGCTTTCTTT.

The sample holds many counts of this clonotype. The genes are TRBV6-5 and TRBJ2-7; 7 bases match TRBD1. CDR3 length equals 12 residues. Per the germline V gene, CDR1 is MNHEY and CDR2 is SVGAGI. Losses at the gene ends were 8 bases for V and 2 bases for J; bases not matched to a gene: 3. CDR3 region: CASQGVTYEQYF. The DNA for the CDR3 is TGTGCCAGCCAGGGGGTTACCTACGAGCAGTACTTC.

This clonotype was recorded many times. V and J are TRBV14 and TRBJ2-1; D is unclear. The length of the CDR3 is 17 residues. Germline V gives CDR1 SGHDN, CDR2 FVKESK. V was shortened by 2 bases and J by 1 base, with 15 bases between the two germline ends. CDR3 in DNA: TGTGCCAGCAGCCAAAGGCGCGGTCTCGGATCCTACAATGAGCAGTTCTTC. It encodes CASSQRRGLGSYNEQFF.

This clonotype was seen many times. The rearrangement links TRBV20-1 to TRBJ1-6, with D maybe TRBD1 (5 bases). V shed 6 bases and J shed 3 bases, with 9 bases lying between them. From germline, CDR1 is DFQATT and CDR2 SNEGSKA (reference sequence). The CDR3 loop spans 13 amino acids. The CDR3 reads CSAGGDYNSPLHF. The CDR3 DNA is TGCAGTGCGGGGGGGGACTATAATTCACCCCTCCACTTT.

To note about this clonotype: A much larger clone differs by one base, so this may be a read error. The chain couples TRBV11-2 to TRBJ2-5; D may be TRBD2 (6 bases). The CDR3 consists of 13 residues. The germline gives CDR1 SGHAT, CDR2 FQNNGV. V gave up 6 bases and J gave up 9 bases, with 17 bases separating them. The DNA of the CDR3 is TGTGCCAGCAGGCGGGACTCCGATGGGTCCCAGTACTTC. It yields the protein CASRRDSDGSQYF.

This clonotype was observed at least ten times. The chain carries TRBV19 and TRBJ1-1, with 8 bases identical to TRBD1. The V gene end was trimmed by 4 bases and the J gene end by 0 bases; junction bases not matched to a gene: 10. The CDR3 extends over 17 amino acids. Per germline, CDR1 LNHDA and CDR2 SQIVND (reference sequence). CDR3: CASSRLRAGGLNTEAFF. The CDR3 DNA sequence: TGTGCCAGTAGTAGACTTCGGGCAGGGGGCCTGAACACTGAAGCTTTCTTT.

Only a few counts were recorded for this clonotype. This chain's CDR3 is CASSLVGRLTNTGELFF. CDR3 in DNA: TGTGCCAGCAGTCTTGTAGGGAGGCTCACGAACACCGGGGAGCTGTTTTTT. The chain couples TRBV7-9 to TRBJ2-2; tentatively, D is TRBD2 (6 bases). This CDR3 contains 17 residues. Trimming pared 6 bases from V and 0 bases from J, leaving 17 bases between. CDR1 and CDR2 (germline): SEHNR, FQNEAQ (reference sequence).

This clonotype has only a few counts. The chain carries TRBV10-3 and TRBJ2-3, with D unclear. The V and J ends lost 0 bases and 5 bases respectively, with 12 bases between them. The V gene's germline CDR1 is ENHRY and CDR2 SYGVKD. The CDR3 is made up of 15 amino acids. DNA for the CDR3: TGTGCCATCAGTGAGTCGACGGCGGCCGGAGATACGCAGTATTTT. It encodes CAISESTAAGDTQYF.

This chain links TRBV12-3 or TRBV12-4 with TRBJ2-5; D may be TRBD1 (5 bases). The CDR3 sequence is 14 residues long. The V end lost 3 bases, the J end lost 1 base, and 9 bases lay between the germline ends. CDR3 in amino acids: CASSFWGSQETQYF. In DNA, the CDR3 is TGTGCCAGCAGTTTCTGGGGCTCCCAAGAGACCCAGTACTTC.

This clonotype has ten or more counts. This chain connects TRBV10-2 to TRBJ1-4; 9 positions agree with TRBD1. The V segment lost 3 bases and the J segment 12 bases; nucleotides outside the gene matches: 14. CDR1 and CDR2 (germline): WSHSY, SAAADI. There are 16 residues in the CDR3. The chain's CDR3 is CASSDQQNRGQVELFF. CDR3 in DNA: TGCGCCAGCAGTGACCAACAGAACAGGGGGCAAGTTGAACTGTTTTTT.

This clonotype was observed at least ten times. The gene calls are TRBV20-1 and TRBJ1-2; D is possibly TRBD1 (6 bases). Germline CDR1 is DFQATT and CDR2 is SNEGSKA (reference sequence). The CDR3 consists of 15 residues. V was cut by 3 bases and J by 0 bases, with 14 bases left in between. The CDR3 region is CSASLRQATNYGYTF. CDR3 sequence (DNA): TGCAGTGCTAGCCTCAGACAGGCGACTAACTATGGCTACACCTTC.

This clonotype has a count of ten or more. The V call is TRBV7-3, the J call TRBJ1-2; no reliable D call. Germline CDR1 and CDR2: SGHTA and FQGTGA. There are 14 residues in the CDR3. Trimming stripped 1 base from V and 8 bases from J, with 14 bases between. The CDR3 nucleotides read TGTGCCAGCAGCTTAAGTGGAGTAGAAGAGGGCTACACCTTC. Protein sequence: CASSLSGVEEGYTF.

The chain has TRBV7-9 and TRBJ2-7, with a weak D call TRBD2 (5 bases). V lost 5 bases and J lost 3, with 14 bases in between. There are 14 residues in the CDR3. Per the germline V gene, CDR1 is SEHNR and CDR2 is FQNEAQ (reference sequence). As DNA, the CDR3 is TGTGCCAGCAGCCGAGGGCTCGATAACTACGAGCAGTACTTC. This encodes CASSRGLDNYEQYF.

This clonotype came up many times. This sequence joins TRBV7-3 and TRBJ2-3; D might be TRBD2 (6 bases). The CDR3 is 14 residues long. V lost 7 bases and J 4 bases, leaving 15 bases between the germline ends. Per germline, CDR1 SGHTA and CDR2 FQGTGA. The CDR3 reads CASTLIGGSDTQYF. In DNA form, the CDR3 reads TGTGCCAGCACCTTGATCGGGGGATCAGATACGCAGTATTTT. The whole variable domain, filled in from reference TRBV7-3 and TRBJ2-3, reads GAGVSQTPSNKVTEKGKYVELRCDPISGHTALYWYRQSLGQGPEFLIYFQGTGAADDSGLPNDRFFAVRPEGSVSTLKIQRTERGDSAVYLCASTLIGGSDTQYFGPGTRLTVL.

This clonotype was observed many times. J is TRBJ1-5 and V is TRBV7-9, with TRBD1 identical over 7 bases. CDR1 and CDR2 (germline): SEHNR, FQNEAQ (reference sequence). Germline trimming cut 5 bases from V and 5 bases from J; bases unmatched to any gene: 6. This CDR3 comprises 14 residues. The CDR3 here is CASSLTGKDQPQHF. Here the CDR3 DNA reads TGTGCCAGCAGCCTGACAGGGAAGGATCAGCCCCAGCATTTT.

At least ten counts were recorded for this clonotype. The CDR3: CASSPDRYQETQYF. In DNA form, the CDR3 reads TGTGCCAGCAGCCCCGACAGGTACCAAGAGACCCAGTACTTC. The genes are TRBV13 and TRBJ2-5; D perhaps matches TRBD1 (6 bases). V lost 5 bases and J lost 0, with 10 bases in between. This CDR3 is built from 14 residues. The germline V gene has CDR1 PRHDT and CDR2 FYEKMQ (reference sequence).

This clonotype showed up many times. V usage is TRBV29-1 and J usage is TRBJ2-4; D is possibly TRBD1 (6 bases). V lost 1 base and J lost 6, with 10 bases in between. Germline V CDR1 and CDR2: SQVTM, ANQGSEA. CDR3 length equals 13 residues. CDR3 bases: TGCAGCGTTGAAGCAGGGGCTAGAAACATTCAGTACTTC. Translating it yields CSVEAGARNIQYF.

Ten or more counts support this clonotype. The chain recombines TRBV7-9 with TRBJ1-6, with a tentative D call TRBD1 (6 bases). With 3 bases removed from V and 5 bases from J, the gap between germline ends came to 8 bases. The CDR3 spans 14 residues. Germline V CDR1 and CDR2: SEHNR, FQNEAQ (reference sequence). The CDR3 nucleotides read TGTGCCAGCAGCTTGAGGGGGGATAATTCACCCCTCCACTTT. Translating gives CASSLRGDNSPLHF.

In this sample, this clonotype turned up a few times. This CDR3 is CASSRDRGLTDTQYF. In DNA, the CDR3 is TGTGCCAGCAGCCGGGACAGGGGGCTGACAGATACGCAGTATTTT. This chain joins TRBV7-2 and TRBJ2-3; 12 nucleotides align to TRBD1. The J segment lost 3 bases and the V segment lost 5 bases, leaving 3 bases of the junction unmatched. The length of the CDR3 is 15 residues. Per the germline V gene, CDR1 is SGHTA and CDR2 is FQGNSA.

This clonotype was detected ten times or more. The rearrangement uses TRBV6-1 and TRBJ1-1, with D maybe TRBD1 (5 bases). Looked up from germline, CDR1 is MNHNS and CDR2 is SASEGT. This CDR3 region has 14 residues. V lost 3 bases to trimming and J lost 4 bases, with 12 bases between them. The CDR3 DNA reads TGTGCCAGCAGTGATGAGTGGGGCATCACTGAAGCTTTCTTT. Its translation: CASSDEWGITEAFF.